These T cell receptor beta chains were read from a single sample in a study of neurological immune-mediated disorders. TCRdb recomputed calls from the 5' RACE reads with MiXCR, one row per CDR3 protein. The table records 50,000 to 60,000 distinct CDR3 sequences, 2% to 2.5% of them present only once. The sample was PBMCs. All receptors derive from a man aged 50-60 years with multiple sclerosis. Each CDR3 is given with its conserved first and last residue. The order of the fields is J gene, D gene, V gene, CDR3 length, CDR3 protein. A D gene is named only where the DNA matches it firmly.

>TRBJ2-2|.|TRBV7-8|16
CASSLAPTANTGELFF
>TRBJ1-1|.|TRBV20-1|15
CSAPDATGLNTEAFF
>TRBJ2-1|TRBD2|TRBV12-3/TRBV12-4|15
CASSLSVGTINEQFF
>TRBJ2-7|.|TRBV6-6|12
CASSYVGSEQYF
>TRBJ2-7|TRBD1|TRBV2|12
CATRDRGYEQYF
>TRBJ2-2|.|TRBV20-1|13
CSASISATGELFF
>TRBJ2-1|TRBD2|TRBV7-3|14
CASSDPGLYNEQFF
>TRBJ1-2|.|TRBV7-2|17
CASSLTPGTGDVYGYTF
>TRBJ1-5|.|TRBV12-3/TRBV12-4|12
CASTSMGQPQHF
>TRBJ1-6|TRBD1|TRBV3-1|15
CASSLTGGGYSPLHF
>TRBJ1-3|.|TRBV20-1|14
CSARVLAGGNTIYF
>TRBJ1-1|.|TRBV4-2|16
CASSQPGGQMNTEAFF
>TRBJ2-2|.|TRBV7-6|16
CASSIRRGDQSGELFF
>TRBJ2-3|.|TRBV6-2/TRBV6-3|16
CASSPGPQQITDTQYF
>TRBJ2-3|TRBD1|TRBV11-2|15
CASSPSDRGSYTQYF
>TRBJ1-1|.|TRBV4-2|15
CASRRLPGTNTEAFF
>TRBJ2-4|.|TRBV6-2/TRBV6-3|17
CASSYIGEGRAKNIQYF
>TRBJ2-5|TRBD2|TRBV12-3/TRBV12-4|15
CASSGSGGAIQTQYF
>TRBJ1-5|.|TRBV5-6|15
CASSLEAGSNQPQHF
>TRBJ2-3|TRBD1|TRBV12-3/TRBV12-4|17
CASSPGQGARAEDTQYF
>TRBJ1-5|.|TRBV3-1|14
CASSQGGGYQPQHF
>TRBJ2-3|TRBD2|TRBV7-8|14
CASSFPSGGAAQYF
>TRBJ1-4|TRBD1|TRBV27|15
CASSFYTGGPEKLFF
>TRBJ1-1|.|TRBV27|14
CASSFGGSGTEAFF
>TRBJ1-1|.|TRBV12-3/TRBV12-4|15
CASILRDPGNTEAFF
>TRBJ2-7|.|TRBV11-1|14
CASKEGGGTYEQYF
>TRBJ2-5|TRBD1|TRBV7-2|17
CASSLVPLRDREETQYF
>TRBJ2-5|TRBD2|TRBV6-5|16
CASSYGTSGHQETQYF
>TRBJ1-5|.|TRBV20-1|12
CSGGRGNQPQHF
>TRBJ2-7|TRBD2|TRBV20-1|15
CSARPGLAGEYEQYF
>TRBJ2-5|.|TRBV18|14
CASSPPNRVETQYF
>TRBJ2-1|.|TRBV15|15
CATSSRGDSYNEQFF
>TRBJ1-4|.|TRBV7-6|14
CASSLSRGREKLFF
>TRBJ1-3|.|TRBV2|16
CASSRDRGHSGNTIYF
>TRBJ2-7|.|TRBV6-2/TRBV6-3|14
CASRQAIGGYEQYF
>TRBJ2-5|.|TRBV7-2|15
CANSLDRRTQETQYF
>TRBJ2-3|.|TRBV9|13
CASSDRTADTQYF
>TRBJ2-5|TRBD2|TRBV4-3|15
CASSRETSGWETQYF
>TRBJ2-7|.|TRBV4-3|17
CASSQGSTNTNLYEQYF
>TRBJ2-2|.|TRBV5-1|14
CASSLAGAIGELFF